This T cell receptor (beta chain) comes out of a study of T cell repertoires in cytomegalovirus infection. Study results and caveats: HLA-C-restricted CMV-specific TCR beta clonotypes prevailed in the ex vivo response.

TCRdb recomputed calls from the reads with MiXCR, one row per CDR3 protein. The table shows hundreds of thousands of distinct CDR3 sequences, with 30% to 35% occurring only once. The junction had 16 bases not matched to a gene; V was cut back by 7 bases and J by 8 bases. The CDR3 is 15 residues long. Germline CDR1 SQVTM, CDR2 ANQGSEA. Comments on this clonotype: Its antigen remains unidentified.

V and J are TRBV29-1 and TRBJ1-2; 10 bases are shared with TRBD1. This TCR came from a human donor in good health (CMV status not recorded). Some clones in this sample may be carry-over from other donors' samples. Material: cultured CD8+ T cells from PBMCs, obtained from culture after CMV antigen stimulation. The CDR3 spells CSAGETGGLGEGYTF. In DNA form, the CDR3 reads TGCAGCGCCGGGGAGACAGGGGGCTTGGGAGAAGGCTACACCTTC.